This T cell receptor beta chain was documented in a study of beta chain features in type 1 diabetes. Study observations and caveats: Shorter TCRB CDR3s, moderately but significantly so, marked every one of the four CD4+ subsets in Type 1 diabetes patients.

On this clone: Its antigen remains unknown.

The investigators reverse transcribed all of the isolated RNA, so they sequenced expressed TCRB transcripts. Measured with immunoSEQ multiplex PCR; TCRdb has only the in-frame clones, and not every one. The data contain under 250,000 clones, over 11% of them singletons. The germline V gene has CDR1 SGDLS and CDR2 YYNGEE. The CDR3 loop spans 15 amino acids. V trimming: 5 bases; J trimming: 2 bases; junction bases outside the gene matches: 9. Sequencing was done on a sample of naive CD4+ T cells from blood. The chain employs TRBV9 and TRBJ2-7; 8 positions match TRBD1. This sequence was found in a man younger than 40 with type 1 diabetes. Here the CDR3 reads CASSRGPGGTYEQYF. The CDR3 DNA reads TGTGCCAGCAGTAGGGGGCCAGGGGGCACCTACGAGCAGTACTTC.